This T cell receptor beta chain was observed in a study of T cells after yellow fever vaccination. Study-level points and caveats: The CD4 compartment and the CD8 compartment contained a small share of clonotypes in common. Contaminating bulk clonotypes could be abundant in FACS-sorted repertoires. Though weaker, the secondary response peaked faster, on day 5 versus 15.

This clonotype has more than one count but fewer than ten. Antigen unknown. The study made its TCR cDNA through 5'RACE template switching. That step introduced a universal primer site along with UMIs. TCRdb ran MiXCR on the 5' RACE reads and lists one entry per CDR3 protein. The data contain approximately 110,000 distinct CDR3 sequences, more than 6.5% of them singletons. CDR1 is LNHDA and CDR2 is SQIVND in the germline V gene (reference sequence). This CDR3 has 15 residues. The junction had 7 bases not matched to a gene; V was cut back by 4 bases and J by 5 bases. The receptor was derived from a man between 18 and 35 years old who received the YFV17D yellow fever vaccine. The sample here was CD4+ T cells sorted from PBMCs, taken around 10 days after the first yellow fever vaccination. This chain uses TRBV19 with TRBJ1-5, with 8 bases identical to TRBD1. CDR3 sequence: CASSKAGGLDQPQHF. CDR3 DNA: TGTGCCAGTAGTAAGGCAGGGGGCCTGGATCAGCCCCAGCATTTT.